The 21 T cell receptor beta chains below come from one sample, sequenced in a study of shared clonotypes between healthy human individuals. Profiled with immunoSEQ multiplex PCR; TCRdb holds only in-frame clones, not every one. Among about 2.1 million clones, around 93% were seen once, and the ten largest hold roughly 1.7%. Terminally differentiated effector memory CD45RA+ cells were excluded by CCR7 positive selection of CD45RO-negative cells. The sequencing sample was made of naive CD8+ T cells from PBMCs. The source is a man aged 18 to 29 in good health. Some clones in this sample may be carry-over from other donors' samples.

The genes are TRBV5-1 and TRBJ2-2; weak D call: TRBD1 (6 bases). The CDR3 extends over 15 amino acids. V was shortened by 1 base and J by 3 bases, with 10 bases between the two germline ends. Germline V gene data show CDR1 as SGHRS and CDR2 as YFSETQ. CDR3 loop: CASSLYQGHTGELFF. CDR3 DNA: TGCGCCAGCAGCTTGTATCAGGGGCACACCGGGGAGCTGTTTTTT.

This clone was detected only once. For the CDR3, the DNA is TGTGCCAGCAGTTCCAGACTAGCGGCAATCTACAATGAGCAGTTCTTC. Translating it yields CASSSRLAAIYNEQFF. This chain connects TRBV27 to TRBJ2-1, with 9 bases that match TRBD2. With V trimmed by 4 bases and J by 3 bases, 7 bases remained unmatched. The length of the CDR3 is 16 residues. Germline CDR1 MNHEY, CDR2 SMNVEV (reference sequence).

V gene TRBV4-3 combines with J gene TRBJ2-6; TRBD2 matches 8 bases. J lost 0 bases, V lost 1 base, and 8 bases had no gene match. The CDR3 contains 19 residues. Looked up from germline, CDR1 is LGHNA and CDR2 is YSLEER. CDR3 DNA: TGCGCCAGCAGCCAAGCGCGGGGGGCTATTCTCTCTGGGGCCAACGTCCTGACTTTC. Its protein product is CASSQARGAILSGANVLTF.

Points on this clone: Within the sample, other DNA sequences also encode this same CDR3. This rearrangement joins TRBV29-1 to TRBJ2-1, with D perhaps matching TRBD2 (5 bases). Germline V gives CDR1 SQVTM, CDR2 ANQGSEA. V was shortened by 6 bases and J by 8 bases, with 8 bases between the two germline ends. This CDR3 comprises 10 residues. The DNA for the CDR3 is TGCAGCGTGGGCGGGTATGAGCAGTTCTTC. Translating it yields CSVGGYEQFF.

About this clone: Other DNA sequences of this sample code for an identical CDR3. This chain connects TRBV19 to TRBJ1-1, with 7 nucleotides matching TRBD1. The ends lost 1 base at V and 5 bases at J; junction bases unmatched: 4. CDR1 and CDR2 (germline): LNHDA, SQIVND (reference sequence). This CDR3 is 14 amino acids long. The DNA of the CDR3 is TGTGCCAGTAGTATAGGTACAGGGGCTACTGAAGCTTTCTTT. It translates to CASSIGTGATEAFF.

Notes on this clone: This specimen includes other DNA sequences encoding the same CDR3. This CDR3 is CASSKKGQFQETQYF. CDR3 nucleotides: TGTGCCAGCAGCAAAAAAGGACAGTTTCAAGAGACCCAGTACTTC. The chain combines TRBV11-1 with TRBJ2-5; possible D gene TRBD1, 6 bases. V lost 5 bases to trimming and J lost 2 bases, with 15 bases between them. This CDR3 is 15 amino acids long. Germline CDR1 and CDR2: SGHAT and FQDESV (reference sequence). The full variable domain, completed using reference TRBV11-1 and TRBJ2-5, is EAEVAQSPRYKITEKSQAVAFWCDPISGHATLYWYRQILGQGPELLVQFQDESVVDDSQLPKDRFSAERLKGVDSTLKIQPAELGDSAMYLCASSKKGQFQETQYFGPGTRLLVL.

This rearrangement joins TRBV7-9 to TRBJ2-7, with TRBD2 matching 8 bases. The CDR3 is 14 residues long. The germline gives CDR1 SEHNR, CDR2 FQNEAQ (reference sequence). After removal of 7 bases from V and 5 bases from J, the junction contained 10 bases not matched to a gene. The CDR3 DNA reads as TGTGCCAGCACCCCGGGGGGGCTCGTGGACGAGCAGTACTTC. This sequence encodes CASTPGGLVDEQYF.

The CDR3 DNA reads TGTGCCAGCAGCTTGGACAGCCGGGGCCGGTACGAGCAGTACTTC. This gives the protein CASSLDSRGRYEQYF. V gene TRBV5-4 combines with J gene TRBJ2-7; D may be TRBD1 or TRBD2 (5 bases each). Trimming stripped 0 bases from V and 4 bases from J, with 14 bases between. The V gene's germline CDR1 is SGHNT and CDR2 YYREEE (reference sequence). CDR3 length: 15 amino acids. The full variable domain, completed using reference TRBV5-4 and TRBJ2-7, is ETGVTQSPTHLIKTRGQQVTLRCSSQSGHNTVSWYQQALGQGPQFIFQYYREEENGRGNFPPRFSGLQFPNYSSELNVNALELDDSALYLCASSLDSRGRYEQYFGPGTRLTVT.

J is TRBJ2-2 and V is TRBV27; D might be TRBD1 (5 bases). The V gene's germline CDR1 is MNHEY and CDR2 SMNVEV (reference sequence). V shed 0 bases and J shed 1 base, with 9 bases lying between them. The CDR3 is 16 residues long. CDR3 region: CASSLSRQGNTGELFF. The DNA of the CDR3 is TGTGCCAGCAGTTTATCCAGGCAGGGGAACACCGGGGAGCTGTTTTTT.

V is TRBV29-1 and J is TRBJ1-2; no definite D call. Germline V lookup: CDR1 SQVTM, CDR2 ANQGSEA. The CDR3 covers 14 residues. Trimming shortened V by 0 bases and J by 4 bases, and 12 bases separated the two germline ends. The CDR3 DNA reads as TGCAGCGTTGAAGAAGGACGGGCGATCTATGGCTACACCTTC. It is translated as CSVEEGRAIYGYTF.

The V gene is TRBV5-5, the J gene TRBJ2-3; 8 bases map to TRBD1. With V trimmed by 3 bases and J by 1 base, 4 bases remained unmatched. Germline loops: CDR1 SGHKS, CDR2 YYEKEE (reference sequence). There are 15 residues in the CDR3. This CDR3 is CASSSLDRGTDTQYF. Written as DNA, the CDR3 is TGTGCCAGCAGCTCGCTGGACAGGGGCACAGATACGCAGTATTTT.

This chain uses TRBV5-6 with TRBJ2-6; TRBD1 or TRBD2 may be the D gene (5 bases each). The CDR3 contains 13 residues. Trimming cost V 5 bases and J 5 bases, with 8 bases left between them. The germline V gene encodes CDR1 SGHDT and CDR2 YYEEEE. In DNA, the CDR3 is TGTGCCAGCAGTTGGGACCGGGCCAACGTCCTGACTTTC. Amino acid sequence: CASSWDRANVLTF.

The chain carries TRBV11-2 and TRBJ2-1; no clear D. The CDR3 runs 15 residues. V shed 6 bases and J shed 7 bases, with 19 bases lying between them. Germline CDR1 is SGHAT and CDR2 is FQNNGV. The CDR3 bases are TGTGCCAGCAGGGATGGCCGAACCCAAGGGAATGAGCAGTTCTTC. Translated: CASRDGRTQGNEQFF.

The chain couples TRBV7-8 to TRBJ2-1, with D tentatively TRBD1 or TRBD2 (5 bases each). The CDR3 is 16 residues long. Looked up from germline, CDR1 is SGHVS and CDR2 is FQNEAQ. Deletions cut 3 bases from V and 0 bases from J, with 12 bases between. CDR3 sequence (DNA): TGTGCCAGCAGCTTCCTCGGGGCCTCCTCCTACAATGAGCAGTTCTTC. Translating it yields CASSFLGASSYNEQFF.

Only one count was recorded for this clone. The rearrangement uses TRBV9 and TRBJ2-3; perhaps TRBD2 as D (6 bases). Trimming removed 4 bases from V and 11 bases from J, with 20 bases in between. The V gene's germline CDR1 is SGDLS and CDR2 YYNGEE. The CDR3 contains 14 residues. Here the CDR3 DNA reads TGTGCCAGCAGCACTCGGACTGCCCCCGGGGGGCAGTATTTT. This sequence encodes CASSTRTAPGGQYF.

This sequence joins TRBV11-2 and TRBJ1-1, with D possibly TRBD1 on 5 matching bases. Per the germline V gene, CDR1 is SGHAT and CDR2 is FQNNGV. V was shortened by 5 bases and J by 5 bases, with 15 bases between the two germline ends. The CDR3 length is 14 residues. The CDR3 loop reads CASSGAGRQTEAFF. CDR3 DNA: TGTGCCAGCAGCGGGGCCGGCAGACAGACTGAAGCTTTCTTT.

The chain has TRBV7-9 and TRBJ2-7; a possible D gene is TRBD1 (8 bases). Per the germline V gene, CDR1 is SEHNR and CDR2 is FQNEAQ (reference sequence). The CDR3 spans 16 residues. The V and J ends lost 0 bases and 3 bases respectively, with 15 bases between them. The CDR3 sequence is CASSLAAQGGNYEQYF. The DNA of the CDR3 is TGTGCCAGCAGCTTAGCGGCACAGGGGGGGAACTACGAGCAGTACTTC.

The CDR3 sequence is CASTRTGGIYEQYF. The CDR3 DNA reads TGTGCCAGCACCCGGACAGGGGGCATCTACGAGCAGTACTTC. The genes are TRBV28 and TRBJ2-7, with 11 bases aligning to TRBD1. Germline V gene data show CDR1 as MDHEN and CDR2 as SYDVKM. Trimming took 7 bases from V and 3 from J; bases not matched to a gene: 5. The CDR3 totals 14 residues.

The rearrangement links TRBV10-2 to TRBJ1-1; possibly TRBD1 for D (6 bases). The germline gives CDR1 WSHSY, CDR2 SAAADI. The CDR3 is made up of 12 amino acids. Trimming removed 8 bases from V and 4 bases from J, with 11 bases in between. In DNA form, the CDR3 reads TGCGCCAGCGGCCACAGGGCCACTGAAGCTTTCTTT. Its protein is CASGHRATEAFF.

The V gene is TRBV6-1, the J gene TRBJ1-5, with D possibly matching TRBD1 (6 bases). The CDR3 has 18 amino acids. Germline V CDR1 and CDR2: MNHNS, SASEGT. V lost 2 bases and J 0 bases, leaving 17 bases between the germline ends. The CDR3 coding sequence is TGTGCCAGCAGTGAATTCCTATCCGGGGGCTATAGCAATCAGCCCCAGCATTTT. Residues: CASSEFLSGGYSNQPQHF.

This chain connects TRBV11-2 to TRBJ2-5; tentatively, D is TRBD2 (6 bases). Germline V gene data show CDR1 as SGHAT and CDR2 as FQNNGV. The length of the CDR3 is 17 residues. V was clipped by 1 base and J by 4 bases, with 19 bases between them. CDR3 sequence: CASSLAVEGWGVETQYF. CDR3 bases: TGTGCCAGCAGCTTAGCGGTTGAGGGATGGGGGGTAGAGACCCAGTACTTC.